The clone carrying this TCR beta chain was detected only a few times. The data were obtained in a study of control samples from healthy donors and cancer patients. Sequenced by immunoSEQ multiplex PCR; TCRdb stores in-frame clones only, minus some. Here the sample spans 100,000 to 150,000 clones, about nine tenths being singletons. V shed 3 bases, J shed 6 bases, and the junction held 1 base outside the gene matches. This CDR3 has 12 residues. The sequence derives from a man between 35 and 55 years old in good health. The chain couples TRBV12-3 or TRBV12-4 to TRBJ1-2, with TRBD1 identical over 7 bases. The sequenced material came from blood. CDR3 coding DNA: TGTGCCAGCAGTTTGACAGGGAATGGCTACACCTTC. This encodes CASSLTGNGYTF.